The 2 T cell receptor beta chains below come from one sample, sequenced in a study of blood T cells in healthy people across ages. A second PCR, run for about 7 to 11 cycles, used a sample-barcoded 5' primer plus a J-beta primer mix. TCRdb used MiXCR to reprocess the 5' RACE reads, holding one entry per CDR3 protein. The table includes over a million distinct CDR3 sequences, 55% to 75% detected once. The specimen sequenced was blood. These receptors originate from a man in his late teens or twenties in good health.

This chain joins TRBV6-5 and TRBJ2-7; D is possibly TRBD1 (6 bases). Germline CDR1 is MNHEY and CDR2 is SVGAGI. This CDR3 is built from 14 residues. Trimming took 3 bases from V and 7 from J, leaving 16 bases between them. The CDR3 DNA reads TGTGCCAGCAGTTATCTGACAGGCTCTCGTGAGCAGTACTTC. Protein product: CASSYLTGSREQYF.

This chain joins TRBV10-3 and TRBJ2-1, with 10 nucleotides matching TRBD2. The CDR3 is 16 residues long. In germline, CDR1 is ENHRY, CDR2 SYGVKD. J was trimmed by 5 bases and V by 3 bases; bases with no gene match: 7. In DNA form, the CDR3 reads TGTGCCATCAGTGAATCCTTTAGCGGGGGGCACAATGAGCAGTTCTTC. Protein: CAISESFSGGHNEQFF.